This T cell receptor (beta chain) derives from a study of a mutant IDH1 vaccine in newly diagnosed glioma. Study-level information: Commencement of vaccination occurred 4-6 weeks following radiotherapy alone, or concurrently with temozolomide cycles. V12 took place at week 35, and V13 at week 47.

Noted time point: week 35, safety follow-up. Doses of 300 ug of mutant IDH1 20-mer peptide were given with topical imiquimod. The patients were given eight vaccinations, one each in weeks 1, 3, 5, 7, 11, 15, 19 and 23. With respect to this clone: The target antigen is unknown.

Assay: immunoSEQ multiplex PCR; the TCRdb copy retains only in-frame clones and omits some. The sample lists 45,000 to 50,000 clones; approximately 90% were seen once. CDR3 length: 17 residues. Germline loops: CDR1 MGHRA, CDR2 YSYEKL. V lost 4 bases, J lost 1 base, and 9 bases stayed unmatched. The sequence was obtained from a middle-aged woman with glioma. Sequences were derived from PBMCs, sampled from a glioma patient whose treatment included an IDH1 peptide vaccine. The chain has TRBV4-1 and TRBJ2-2; 7 positions agree with TRBD2. CDR3 sequence: CASSRSLGGGNTGELFF. The CDR3 nucleotides are TGCGCCAGCAGCCGAAGCCTTGGCGGGGGGAACACCGGGGAGCTGTTTTTT.